The clone carrying this TCR beta chain was seen a few times. This specimen comes from a study of blood T cell repertoires in COVID-19. Study information: The samples span acute and convalescent COVID-19 from the United States, Italy and Spain.

During active infection, Seattle patients enrolled and were then monitored through disease. The germline V gene encodes CDR1 WSHSY and CDR2 SAAADI. Unmatched junction bases numbered 4, after V lost 6 bases and J lost 7 bases. This CDR3 contains 12 residues. Original analysis: Nucleated cell number was recorded as an estimate derived from reference gene primer amplification. The assay was immunoSEQ multiplex PCR, and TCRdb's table has in-frame clones only and misses some. V and J calls and clone size follow that table, whereas D and trimming were derived from the DNA. The sample records under 50,000 clones, approximately 93% being singletons.

The TCR comes from a man in his sixties with COVID-19, enrolled during active disease. The V gene is TRBV10-2, the J gene TRBJ2-7; 9 nucleotides agree with TRBD2. The source material was peripheral blood. The CDR3 region is CASSLAGEEQYF. The CDR3 DNA reads TGCGCCAGCAGCTTAGCGGGAGAGGAGCAGTACTTC.